Below are 24 T cell receptor beta chains sequenced from a single sample in a study of a mutant IDH1 vaccine in newly diagnosed glioma. Time point specified: baseline, week 1 (first vaccination visit). The treatment: pre-vaccination baseline after standard-of-care therapy. Here immunoSEQ multiplex PCR was the method, and the copy in TCRdb shows in-frame clones only, minus some. The sample carries 15,000 to 20,000 clones, 70% to 80% recorded once. The sample consisted of PBMCs, taken from a glioma patient treated with radiotherapy, temozolomide or both. All receptors derive from a man aged 40-55 years with glioma.

The chain has TRBV7-9 and TRBJ1-3, with TRBD1 matching 7 bases. The germline CDR1 and CDR2 sequences are SEHNR and FQNEAQ (reference sequence). The CDR3 loop spans 17 amino acids. J gave up 0 bases and V 1 base, and 6 bases lay outside the gene matches. The chain's CDR3 is CASSLGGGGRSGNTIYF. The CDR3 bases are TGTGCCAGCAGCTTAGGAGGAGGGGGCCGCTCTGGAAACACCATATATTTT.

CDR3 in amino acids: CASSLVGGTDTQYF. The CDR3 DNA reads TGTGCCAGCAGCTTAGTGGGGGGCACAGATACGCAGTATTTT. The chain employs TRBV7-2 and TRBJ2-3; D is possibly TRBD1 or TRBD2 (5 bases each). CDR1 and CDR2 (germline): SGHTA, FQGNSA. V was shortened by 1 base and J by 1 base, with 6 bases between the two germline ends. CDR3 length: 14 residues.

The CDR3 DNA sequence: TGCGCCAGCAGCTTGGCGTTGGGCGAGGTCTCTGGAAACACCATATATTTT. Amino acids: CASSLALGEVSGNTIYF. V gene TRBV5-1 combines with J gene TRBJ1-3; D remains unclear. Germline loops: CDR1 SGHRS, CDR2 YFSETQ. The CDR3 runs 17 residues. Deletions cut 0 bases from V and 0 bases from J, with 13 bases between.

CDR3: CASSLSGAGVYEQYV. CDR3 nucleotide sequence: TGTGCCAGCAGTTTATCGGGGGCTGGGGTATACGAGCAGTACGTC. The chain recombines TRBV27 with TRBJ2-7, with D tentatively TRBD1 (6 bases). Between the trimmed V and J ends, which lost 0 bases and 4 bases, there was a span of 13 bases. The CDR3 is made up of 15 amino acids. CDR1 is MNHEY, CDR2 SMNVEV, per germline (reference sequence).

The CDR3 here is CASSEPLAGFYEQYF. CDR3 sequence (DNA): TGTGCCAGCAGTGAACCCCTAGCGGGCTTCTACGAGCAGTACTTC. The rearrangement joins TRBV6-1 to TRBJ2-7, with 8 nucleotides matching TRBD2. This CDR3 has 15 residues. Germline CDR1 MNHNS, CDR2 SASEGT. J was trimmed by 3 bases and V by 2 bases; bases with no gene match: 6.

CDR3 region: CASSVGANTGELFF. The DNA of the CDR3 is TGCGCCAGCAGCGTCGGGGCCAACACCGGGGAGCTGTTTTTT. The V call is TRBV5-1, the J call TRBJ2-2, with D perhaps given as TRBD1 or TRBD2 (5 bases each). The CDR3 length is 14 residues. Germline CDR1 SGHRS, CDR2 YFSETQ. V lost 4 bases, J lost 2 bases, and 9 bases lay in between.

The chain combines TRBV15 with TRBJ2-1; 9 positions match TRBD2. Germline V lookup: CDR1 LNHNV, CDR2 YYDKDF (reference sequence). This CDR3 is built from 19 residues. V shed 0 bases, J shed 0 bases, and the junction held 9 bases outside the gene matches. The CDR3 sequence: CATSRDQISGRISYNEQFF. The CDR3 DNA reads TGTGCCACCAGCAGAGATCAAATTAGCGGGAGAATCTCCTACAATGAGCAGTTCTTC.

The chain combines TRBV9 with TRBJ1-1; 7 nucleotides match TRBD1. CDR1 SGDLS and CDR2 YYNGEE come from the germline V gene. The CDR3 contains 14 residues. J was trimmed by 1 base and V by 3 bases; bases with no gene match: 3. The CDR3: CASSGRQGNTEAFF. CDR3 DNA sequence: TGTGCCAGCAGCGGACGACAGGGGAACACTGAAGCTTTCTTT.

This chain links TRBV10-1 with TRBJ2-1; D not resolved. The CDR3 has 11 amino acids. Trimming shortened V by 8 bases and J by 3 bases, and 5 bases separated the two germline ends. Germline CDR1 and CDR2: WNHNN and SYGVQD (reference sequence). CDR3 sequence (DNA): TGCGCCAGCGCTTTCTACAATGAGCAGTTCTTC. Translation: CASAFYNEQFF.

J is TRBJ2-1 and V is TRBV2; D remains unclear. The CDR3 is made up of 12 amino acids. In germline, CDR1 is SNHLY, CDR2 FYNNEI. With 10 bases removed from V and 3 bases from J, the gap between germline ends came to 10 bases. The CDR3 DNA reads as TGTGCCACCTTCACCGGCTACAATGAGCAGTTCTTC. The encoded protein is CATFTGYNEQFF.

The gene calls are TRBV7-9 and TRBJ1-1; a weak D match, TRBD1 (6 bases). From germline, CDR1 is SEHNR and CDR2 FQNEAQ (reference sequence). This CDR3 has 14 amino acids. The V end lost 2 bases, the J end lost 3 bases, and 10 bases lay between the germline ends. The CDR3 region is CASSLPGADTEAFF. CDR3 coding DNA: TGTGCCAGCAGCTTACCGGGGGCAGACACTGAAGCTTTCTTT.

The chain carries TRBV7-2 and TRBJ1-1; TRBD1 is a possible D gene (6 bases). Germline CDR1 reads SGHTA; CDR2 reads FQGNSA. The V and J ends lost 3 bases and 10 bases respectively, with 21 bases between them. The CDR3 loop spans 15 amino acids. The CDR3 DNA reads as TGTGCCAGCAGCTTCGGACAGTCTGGTTACGGGTCAGCTTTCTTT. Translating it yields CASSFGQSGYGSAFF.

CDR3 amino acids: CASSPGTASYEQYV. Here the CDR3 DNA reads TGTGCCAGCAGTCCCGGGACAGCTTCCTACGAGCAGTACGTC. The V gene is TRBV28, the J gene TRBJ2-7; 7 bases line up with TRBD1. Losses at the gene ends were 5 bases for V and 1 base for J; bases not matched to a gene: 5. Looked up from germline, CDR1 is MDHEN and CDR2 is SYDVKM. The CDR3 totals 14 residues.

This clone has a single count. This CDR3 reads CASSTQTTYGNEQFF. CDR3 coding DNA: TGTGCCAGTAGTACCCAGACTACCTACGGCAATGAGCAGTTCTTC. This chain connects TRBV19 to TRBJ2-1; perhaps TRBD2 as D (5 bases). The CDR3 is made up of 15 amino acids. Between the trimmed V and J ends, which lost 4 bases and 6 bases, there was a span of 16 bases. Germline-derived CDR1 and CDR2 are LNHDA and SQIVND (reference sequence).

This clone is labeled as medium-sized. The chain joins TRBV7-9 to TRBJ1-4; D is possibly TRBD1 (5 bases). This CDR3 is built from 13 residues. The germline V and J ends were trimmed by 8 bases and 6 bases, with 13 bases remaining between them. CDR1 and CDR2 (germline): SEHNR, FQNEAQ (reference sequence). The CDR3 DNA sequence: TGTGCCAGCCGCATTAAGGGGCATGAAAAACTGTTTTTT. Translation gives CASRIKGHEKLFF.

The chain uses TRBV5-4 and TRBJ2-3; TRBD2 matches at 12 bases. Germline loops: CDR1 SGHNT, CDR2 YYREEE (reference sequence). The J segment lost 3 bases and the V segment lost 6 bases, leaving 2 bases of the junction unmatched. The CDR3 is made up of 14 amino acids. The CDR3 reads CASNLAGGTDTQYF. For the CDR3, the DNA is TGTGCCAGCAACCTAGCGGGGGGGACAGATACGCAGTATTTT.

The table lists this clone with a count of one. The genes are TRBV4-2 and TRBJ1-2; no definite D call. Germline V lookup: CDR1 LGHNA, CDR2 YNFKEQ. The CDR3 is made up of 15 amino acids. V was trimmed by 0 bases and J by 5 bases, leaving 13 bases between them. DNA for the CDR3: TGTGCCAGCAGCCAAGATTTGGATGTCGGGTATGGCTACACCTTC. Encoded protein: CASSQDLDVGYGYTF.

This clone was found a few times. This rearrangement joins TRBV19 to TRBJ2-1; 12 bases line up with TRBD2. Germline CDR1 and CDR2: LNHDA and SQIVND (reference sequence). The ends lost 5 bases at V and 10 bases at J; junction bases unmatched: 9. The CDR3 is 15 residues long. The CDR3 is CASSLSTSGSGEQFF. The CDR3 DNA reads as TGTGCCAGTAGTCTCTCGACTAGCGGGAGTGGCGAGCAGTTCTTC.

The sample holds a few counts of this clone. The chain uses TRBV7-9 and TRBJ1-2; no clear D. Germline V CDR1 and CDR2: SEHNR, FQNEAQ (reference sequence). CDR3 length equals 13 residues. The V and J ends lost 7 bases and 8 bases respectively, with 17 bases between them. The CDR3 coding sequence is TGTGCCAGCACCCCCCCTGGGAGTCGGGGCTACACCTTC. Translation gives CASTPPGSRGYTF.

This clone appeared a single time. The rearrangement joins TRBV2 to TRBJ2-5, with D perhaps TRBD1 (5 bases). Germline V gives CDR1 SNHLY, CDR2 FYNNEI. The V and J ends lost 6 bases and 4 bases respectively, with 6 bases between them. CDR3 length equals 11 residues. CDR3 nucleotide sequence: TGTGCCAGCAGACAGGCAGAGACCCAGTACTTC. Encoded protein: CASRQAETQYF.

V usage is TRBV11-2 and J usage is TRBJ2-3, with no clear D. V dropped 4 bases and J dropped 3 bases, with 8 bases sitting between them. The CDR3 consists of 13 residues. In germline, CDR1 is SGHAT, CDR2 FQNNGV. The CDR3 protein is CASSYPSTDTQYF. CDR3 nucleotides: TGTGCCAGCAGCTACCCGAGTACAGATACGCAGTATTTT. The entire variable domain, with the rest obtained from reference TRBV11-2 and TRBJ2-3, is as follows: EAGVAQSPRYKIIEKRQSVAFWCNPISGHATLYWYQQILGQGPKLLIQFQNNGVVDDSQLPKDRFSAERLKGVDSTLKIQPAKLEDSAVYLCASSYPSTDTQYFGPGTRLTVL.

The gene calls are TRBV19 and TRBJ2-2, with 8 nucleotides matching TRBD1. J was trimmed by 5 bases and V by 4 bases; bases with no gene match: 6. There are 15 residues in the CDR3. In germline, CDR1 is LNHDA, CDR2 SQIVND (reference sequence). The CDR3, as DNA: TGTGCCAGTAGTACCCCGGGACAGGTAACCGGGGAGCTGTTTTTT. It codes for CASSTPGQVTGELFF.

This chain connects TRBV6-1 to TRBJ1-2; 7 bases agree with TRBD1. The V and J ends lost 7 bases and 8 bases, in that order; junction bases with no gene match: 10. Germline CDR1 reads MNHNS; CDR2 reads SASEGT. This CDR3 is 13 amino acids long. This CDR3 is CASTNRQGFGYTF. The CDR3 DNA is TGTGCCAGCACGAACAGACAGGGCTTCGGCTACACCTTC.

The table lists this clone with a count of one. The genes are TRBV10-3 and TRBJ1-2; 10 positions agree with TRBD1. The CDR3 sequence is 15 residues long. Germline CDR1 is ENHRY and CDR2 is SYGVKD. J gave up 2 bases and V 3 bases, and 3 bases lay outside the gene matches. CDR3 in DNA: TGTGCCATCAGTGATGGACAGGGGGGAAACTATGGCTACACCTTC. It codes for CAISDGQGGNYGYTF.